Shown below are 32 T cell receptor beta chains from a single sample sequenced in a study of cytomegalovirus exposure and HLA in healthy donors. The PCR was carried out with 60 Vbeta primers and 13 Jbeta primers. Generated by immunoSEQ multiplex PCR, the TCRdb table keeps only in-frame clones and is missing some. The data show 150,000 to 200,000 clones, 75% to 90% seen once. The sample was PBMCs. The receptors originated from a woman between 18 and 30 years old in good health and CMV-seronegative.

This chain uses TRBV27 with TRBJ2-7, with D possibly TRBD2 on 6 matching bases. V lost 6 bases, J lost 6 bases, and 12 bases lay in between. Germline lookup yields CDR1 MNHEY and CDR2 SMNVEV (reference sequence). The CDR3 consists of 12 residues. CDR3 DNA: TGTGCCAGCAGACCCTGGAGGGGCGAGCAGTACTTC. Its protein product is CASRPWRGEQYF.

This chain uses TRBV5-1 with TRBJ2-1; weak D call: TRBD1 (6 bases). Per the germline V gene, CDR1 is SGHRS and CDR2 is YFSETQ. The CDR3 runs to 15 residues. Trimming stripped 7 bases from V and 9 bases from J, with 23 bases between. The CDR3 nucleotides read TGCGCCAGCGAAACAGGGTTCTTGGATCTCGGTGAGCAGTTCTTC. This translates into CASETGFLDLGEQFF.

The J gene is TRBJ2-3, the V gene TRBV5-6; TRBD2 aligns across 8 bases. This CDR3 comprises 15 residues. Germline lookup yields CDR1 SGHDT and CDR2 YYEEEE. With V trimmed by 5 bases and J by 3 bases, 8 bases remained unmatched. In DNA, the CDR3 is TGTGCCAGCAGAACAGCGGGAGATGTGACAGATACGCAGTATTTT. It specifies CASRTAGDVTDTQYF.

This rearrangement joins TRBV11-2 to TRBJ2-5, with D tentatively TRBD2 (5 bases). The CDR3 is 14 residues long. Germline lookup yields CDR1 SGHAT and CDR2 FQNNGV. Between the trimmed V and J ends, which lost 1 base and 5 bases, there was a span of 11 bases. The CDR3, as DNA: TGTGCCAGCAGCTTAGCTAGCTTCCTGGAGACCCAGTACTTC. It specifies CASSLASFLETQYF.

This clone occurred a few times. V and J are TRBV18 and TRBJ2-3, with D maybe TRBD1 (6 bases). This CDR3 is 13 amino acids long. CDR1 is KGHSH, CDR2 LQKENI, per germline. V gave up 2 bases and J gave up 8 bases, with 11 bases separating them. The DNA for the CDR3 is TGTGCCAGCTCACCAGGGGGCGCGGGTACGCAGTATTTT. Translating gives CASSPGGAGTQYF.

The CDR3 region has the DNA TGTGCCAGCAGTATACACGGACTAGCGGACCAGTACGAGCAGTACTTC. This codes for CASSIHGLADQYEQYF. This sequence joins TRBV28 and TRBJ2-7, with 10 bases lining up with TRBD2. CDR1 MDHEN and CDR2 SYDVKM come from the germline V gene. The CDR3 spans 16 residues. V was clipped by 5 bases and J by 4 bases; unmatched bases: 11.

The V call is TRBV5-1, the J call TRBJ1-5; 8 positions match TRBD1. This CDR3 has 13 amino acids. The germline CDR1 and CDR2 sequences are SGHRS and YFSETQ. The trim removed 4 bases at V and 5 bases at J, leaving 2 bases unmatched. The CDR3 reads CASSLTGDQPQHF. As DNA, the CDR3 is TGCGCCAGCAGCCTGACAGGGGATCAGCCCCAGCATTTT.

The V and J genes are TRBV6-1 and TRBJ1-4; D might be TRBD1 (5 bases). Germline V gene lookup returns CDR1 MNHNS and CDR2 SASEGT. The ends were cut back, 2 bases at V and 8 bases at J, with 18 bases in the middle. The length of the CDR3 is 16 residues. For the CDR3, the DNA is TGTGCCAGCAGTGAACCGACAGCTTCCAAGGGGGAAAAACTGTTTTTT. Residues: CASSEPTASKGEKLFF.

This CDR3 reads CASSPRTGSNQPQHF. DNA of the CDR3: TGCGCCAGCAGCCCACGGACAGGGAGCAATCAGCCCCAGCATTTT. This chain connects TRBV4-1 to TRBJ1-5; the match to TRBD1 covers 8 bases. This CDR3 has 15 amino acids. Trimming removed 4 bases from V and 1 base from J; junction bases left unmatched: 3. Germline assignment: CDR1 MGHRA and CDR2 YSYEKL.

V usage is TRBV6-5 and J usage is TRBJ2-3; possible D gene TRBD2, 6 bases. The ends were cut back, 4 bases at V and 5 bases at J, with 7 bases in the middle. CDR1 is MNHEY and CDR2 is SVGAGI in the germline V gene. The CDR3 runs 12 residues. The CDR3 loop is CASSSAGDTQYF. The DNA for the CDR3 is TGTGCCAGCAGTTCAGCGGGAGATACGCAGTATTTT.

This sequence joins TRBV14 and TRBJ2-3; 10 nucleotides line up with TRBD1. With 4 bases clipped from V and 6 bases from J, the junction kept 7 bases outside the gene matches. The CDR3 has 15 residues. Per the germline V gene, CDR1 is SGHDN and CDR2 is FVKESK. CDR3 region: CASSRTGTGVDTQYF. In nucleotides, the CDR3 is TGTGCCAGCAGCCGAACCGGGACAGGGGTGGATACGCAGTATTTT.

This clone was detected only once. V gene TRBV7-2 combines with J gene TRBJ1-3; a weak D match, TRBD1 (5 bases). Between the trimmed V and J ends, which lost 2 bases and 0 bases, there was a span of 8 bases. The CDR3 contains 15 residues. Germline V gene lookup returns CDR1 SGHTA and CDR2 FQGNSA. The CDR3 region is CASSLSQGSGNTIYF. The CDR3 DNA sequence: TGTGCCAGCAGCTTATCTCAGGGCTCTGGAAACACCATATATTTT.

The gene calls are TRBV28 and TRBJ2-7; no clear D gene. V was pared by 8 bases and J by 3 bases, with 14 bases between. Germline CDR1 MDHEN, CDR2 SYDVKM. CDR3 length: 13 amino acids. The chain's CDR3 is CASGDMVNYEQYF. Written as DNA, the CDR3 is TGTGCCAGCGGCGACATGGTAAACTACGAGCAGTACTTC.

The rearrangement joins TRBV6-5 to TRBJ2-5, with 7 bases lining up with TRBD1. The ends lost 2 bases at V and 4 bases at J; junction bases unmatched: 4. CDR1 is MNHEY, CDR2 SVGAGI, per germline. The CDR3 totals 14 residues. Here the CDR3 reads CASSYRSGGETQYF. Here the CDR3 DNA reads TGTGCCAGCAGTTACCGCTCAGGGGGAGAGACCCAGTACTTC.

This clone showed up just a few times. The J gene is TRBJ1-6, the V gene TRBV9; D is possibly TRBD1 (5 bases). V was trimmed by 0 bases and J by 6 bases, leaving 28 bases between them. In germline, CDR1 is SGDLS, CDR2 YYNGEE. The CDR3 runs to 21 residues. CDR3 residues: CASSVGEFEPPRRGFNSPLHF. In DNA form, the CDR3 reads TGTGCCAGCAGCGTAGGAGAATTCGAACCTCCCCGGAGGGGTTTTAATTCACCCCTCCACTTT.

The chain carries TRBV30 and TRBJ1-1; possibly TRBD1 for D (6 bases). Germline values: CDR1 GTSNPN, CDR2 SVGIG (reference sequence). This CDR3 is built from 13 residues. V was trimmed by 3 bases and J by 2 bases, leaving 10 bases between them. The CDR3 loop is CAWRRGLNTEAFF. Written as DNA, the CDR3 is TGTGCCTGGAGGAGGGGGTTAAACACTGAAGCTTTCTTT.

The chain links TRBV5-1 to TRBJ2-2; 10 positions agree with TRBD2. V gave up 4 bases and J gave up 3 bases; unmatched junction bases: 9. CDR1 and CDR2 (germline): SGHRS, YFSETQ. CDR3 length: 17 amino acids. The CDR3 nucleotides read TGCGCCAGCAGCGGAATAGCGGGGGGTCGGGACACCGGGGAGCTGTTTTTT. It translates to CASSGIAGGRDTGELFF.

The gene calls are TRBV5-1 and TRBJ1-1; no firm D call. V was trimmed by 2 bases and J by 1 base, leaving 12 bases between them. The length of the CDR3 is 15 residues. Looked up from germline, CDR1 is SGHRS and CDR2 is YFSETQ. The CDR3, as DNA: TGCGCCAGCAGCTTCGGAGGTTCAGGGAACACTGAAGCTTTCTTT. This codes for CASSFGGSGNTEAFF.

In its sample, this clone was seen once. The chain employs TRBV29-1 and TRBJ1-2, with 8 bases fitting TRBD1. V was clipped by 3 bases and J by 6 bases; unmatched bases: 6. CDR1 and CDR2 (germline): SQVTM, ANQGSEA. This CDR3 has 13 amino acids. The CDR3 nucleotides are TGCAGCGTTGATTTGCGCAGGGGGCATGGCTACACCTTC. Its translation: CSVDLRRGHGYTF. Supplemented by reference TRBV29-1 and TRBJ1-2, the full variable domain reads SAVISQKPSRDICQRGTSLTIQCQVDSQVTMMFWYRQQPGQSLTLIATANQGSEATYESGFVIDKFPISRPNLTFSTLTVSNMSPEDSSIYLCSVDLRRGHGYTFGSGTRLTVV.

The rearrangement uses TRBV29-1 and TRBJ2-5; TRBD2 might be the D (6 bases). The germline V gene has CDR1 SQVTM and CDR2 ANQGSEA. The CDR3 runs 14 residues. V was clipped by 6 bases and J by 2 bases, with 16 bases between them. CDR3 nucleotides: TGCAGCGTCGCCTCCGGTGGGGGGCAAGAGACCCAGTACTTC. This gives the protein CSVASGGGQETQYF.

CDR3 residues: CASSLFEQINQPQHF. CDR3 DNA sequence: TGTGCCAGCAGCTTGTTTGAACAGATTAATCAGCCCCAGCATTTT. The V and J genes are TRBV5-5 and TRBJ1-5; the D is unclear. V lost 1 base, J lost 4 bases, and 12 bases lay in between. The CDR3 sequence is 15 residues long. Germline CDR1 SGHKS, CDR2 YYEKEE (reference sequence). Full variable domain (remainder filled in from reference TRBV5-5 and TRBJ1-5): DAGVTQSPTHLIKTRGQQVTLRCSPISGHKSVSWYQQVLGQGPQFIFQYYEKEERGRGNFPDRFSARQFPNYSSELNVNALLLGDSALYLCASSLFEQINQPQHFGDGTRLSIL.

This clone was counted a few times. The chain joins TRBV11-2 to TRBJ1-1, with TRBD1 matching 7 bases. The CDR3 runs to 12 residues. Germline CDR1 reads SGHAT; CDR2 reads FQNNGV. V trimming: 4 bases; J trimming: 6 bases; junction bases outside the gene matches: 2. The CDR3 coding sequence is TGTGCCAGCAGCTACGACAGGGCTGAAGCTTTCTTT. This sequence encodes CASSYDRAEAFF.

The V call is TRBV4-1, the J call TRBJ2-1, with D perhaps matching TRBD1 (6 bases). V lost 0 bases and J lost 5, with 20 bases in between. Germline values: CDR1 MGHRA, CDR2 YSYEKL. This CDR3 is 18 amino acids long. The CDR3, as DNA: TGCGCCAGCAGCCAAGACCCCACCGCGGCAGGGGAGAACAATGAGCAGTTCTTC. This sequence encodes CASSQDPTAAGENNEQFF.

V and J are TRBV30 and TRBJ1-2; the match to TRBD1 covers 10 bases. Trimming took 3 bases from V and 4 from J; bases not matched to a gene: 11. The CDR3 length is 16 residues. Germline lookup yields CDR1 GTSNPN and CDR2 SVGIG (reference sequence). The CDR3 sequence is CAWRGPGQGRSYGYTF. DNA of the CDR3: TGTGCCTGGAGGGGCCCGGGACAGGGGCGAAGCTATGGCTACACCTTC. Supplemented by reference TRBV30 and TRBJ1-2, the full variable domain reads SQTIHQWPATLVQPVGSPLSLECTVEGTSNPNLYWYRQAAGRGLQLLFYSVGIGQISSEVPQNLSASRPQDRQFILSSKKLLLSDSGFYLCAWRGPGQGRSYGYTFGSGTRLTVV.

The gene calls are TRBV7-6 and TRBJ1-3; D unresolved. The CDR3 runs 15 residues. The V gene's germline CDR1 is SGHVS and CDR2 FNYEAQ. Trimming left V 5 bases short and J 4 bases short, with 15 bases between. The CDR3 loop reads CASSALDLDGNTIYF. DNA for the CDR3: TGTGCCAGCAGCGCGTTGGACTTGGACGGAAACACCATATATTTT.

This clone was seen only once. The chain is built from TRBV2 and TRBJ2-7, with no clear D. V lost 5 bases and J lost 6, with 8 bases in between. Germline V gene sequence: CDR1 SNHLY, CDR2 FYNNEI. The CDR3 extends over 11 amino acids. The CDR3 sequence: CASSYSFEQYF. The CDR3 DNA reads TGTGCCAGCAGTTATAGTTTCGAGCAGTACTTC.

This clone turned up a few times. The chain has TRBV11-1 and TRBJ2-7; 8 positions agree with TRBD1. The CDR3 runs 14 residues. Germline V lookup: CDR1 SGHAT, CDR2 FQDESV (reference sequence). Unmatched junction bases numbered 4, after V lost 3 bases and J lost 3 bases. The CDR3 bases are TGTGCCAGCAGCTTTGAACAGGGGGGCTACGAGCAGTACTTC. Translating it yields CASSFEQGGYEQYF.

The chain has TRBV11-2 and TRBJ2-1; 8 bases match TRBD2. CDR1 is SGHAT, CDR2 FQNNGV, per germline. With 10 bases clipped from V and 4 bases from J, the junction kept 9 bases outside the gene matches. The CDR3 extends over 14 amino acids. The CDR3, as DNA: TGTGCCATACGTCGTAGCGGGAAATACAATGAGCAGTTCTTC. Its translation: CAIRRSGKYNEQFF.

The chain couples TRBV19 to TRBJ1-1, with 9 bases matching TRBD1. The germline gives CDR1 LNHDA, CDR2 SQIVND (reference sequence). The CDR3 totals 18 residues. V was pared by 7 bases and J by 0 bases, with 15 bases of the junction left unmatched. CDR3: CASKTPNPGQGMNTEAFF. The CDR3 DNA is TGTGCCAGTAAGACACCGAATCCGGGACAGGGTATGAACACTGAAGCTTTCTTT.

This chain connects TRBV18 to TRBJ1-4; 10 positions agree with TRBD1. Germline V gene lookup returns CDR1 KGHSH and CDR2 LQKENI. V lost 6 bases and J lost 5; bases outside the gene matches: 6. The CDR3 is 15 residues long. CDR3 region: CASSPDRGRNEKLFF. CDR3 sequence (DNA): TGTGCCAGCTCCCCCGACAGGGGGCGAAATGAAAAACTGTTTTTT.

The chain has TRBV6-5 and TRBJ2-3, with TRBD1 identical over 8 bases. The junction had 10 bases not matched to a gene; V was cut back by 4 bases and J by 7 bases. CDR1 and CDR2 from the germline V gene are MNHEY and SVGAGI. The CDR3 spans 15 residues. CDR3 nucleotides: TGTGCCAGCAGTTTGGGGACAGGCCGAAGGAATACGCAGTATTTT. Translated: CASSLGTGRRNTQYF.

This chain joins TRBV5-1 and TRBJ2-6; 7 bases fit TRBD1. After removal of 4 bases from V and 2 bases from J, the junction contained 9 bases not matched to a gene. The CDR3 runs 17 residues. The germline CDR1 and CDR2 sequences are SGHRS and YFSETQ. Here the CDR3 reads CASSPTTGWTGANVLTF. The CDR3 DNA sequence: TGCGCCAGCAGCCCTACGACAGGGTGGACTGGGGCCAACGTCCTGACTTTC.